This entry features one T cell receptor (beta chain) sequence. Antigen specificity is unknown. The entry originates in a study of cytomegalovirus exposure and HLA in healthy donors. Overall study findings and caveats: A later analysis showed HLA-associated TCR beta chains outstripping equally common others in clonal expansion. In a later analysis, at a false discovery rate of 0.05, roughly 18,000 TCR beta sequences were associated with HLA alleles. Apart from CMV serostatus, no immune exposure information was available.

PCR used 60 Vbeta primers and 13 Jbeta primers. This table comes from immunoSEQ multiplex PCR, and its TCRdb copy is limited to in-frame clones, with some not included. This sample carries approximately 150,000 clones, around 85% of them seen once, and the ten largest clones take 0.85%. Donors were ostensibly healthy at sampling, although undocumented immune exposures were probable. Germline V CDR1 and CDR2: MNHNS, SASEGT. Trimming removed 7 bases from V and 9 bases from J, with 15 bases in between. The CDR3 covers 12 residues. The TCR comes from a young woman in good health and CMV-seronegative. The rearrangement uses TRBV6-1 and TRBJ2-5; D might be TRBD2 (5 bases). The sample comprised PBMCs. The CDR3 DNA is TGTGCCAGCACCGACCCTACGGAGGCCCAGTACTTC. Its protein is CASTDPTEAQYF.